One and the same sample provided the 17 T cell receptor beta chains below, sequenced in a study of persistence of HIV-infected CD4 T cells (dated by TCRdb to 2020 to 2022). The immunoSEQ hsTCRB assay version 4, run in survey mode, was used to sequence TCRbeta repertoires from genomic DNA. TCRdb re-hosts the immuneACCESS table, in-frame sequences only. Its copies lack some clones; in the studies checked, an unresolved V gene accounts for under half of them, and the cause for the rest is not known. The sample data list 30,000 to 35,000 clones, and roughly four fifths of these were observed just once. Jointly, the top ten make up about 18% of the sample. Taken with the paper, the label for treatment or condition translates to: suppressive antiretroviral therapy. A pool of overlapping HIV-1 Gag 15-mer peptides was used at 1 ug per peptide per mL for cell stimulation. Memory populations depleted of antigen-responding cells were obtained by sorting nonresponding CD40L-negative CD69-negative CD45RO-high memory CD4+ T cells.

These receptors' antigens are unknown. Sequenced material: CD4+ T cells sorted from PBMCs after roughly 18-hour stimulation, taken from a patient who received antiretroviral therapy. The sample's cell subset or site label, decoded: CD40L-CD69- CD45RO-high memory CD4 T cells not responding to Gag peptides. Receptors originate from an adult woman with HIV who was CMV-seropositive.

V is TRBV29-1 and J is TRBJ1-1, with D possibly TRBD1 on 5 matching bases. V dropped 4 bases and J dropped 1 base, with 16 bases sitting between them. The CDR3 has 15 amino acids. Germline V gene sequence: CDR1 SQVTM, CDR2 ANQGSEA. DNA of the CDR3: TGCAGCGTTGGCCTCAGGGTAGTGGCGAACACTGAAGCTTTCTTT. The encoded protein is CSVGLRVVANTEAFF.

The genes are TRBV29-1 and TRBJ1-1; 10 bases are a match to TRBD1. Germline assignment: CDR1 SQVTM and CDR2 ANQGSEA. This CDR3 spans 13 amino acids. V shed 4 bases and J 9 bases; nucleotides not matched to a gene: 8. CDR3: CSVGGGDRGQAFF. CDR3 bases: TGCAGCGTTGGAGGGGGGGACAGGGGCCAAGCTTTCTTT.

V and J are TRBV6-1 and TRBJ1-6; TRBD1 matches 9 bases. The CDR3 consists of 16 residues. V shed 2 bases, J shed 9 bases, and the junction held 8 bases outside the gene matches. CDR1 MNHNS and CDR2 SASEGT come from the germline V gene. This CDR3 is CASSESWTGVGSPLHF. For the CDR3, the DNA is TGTGCCAGCAGTGAAAGCTGGACAGGGGTTGGTTCACCCCTCCACTTT.

This chain joins TRBV12-3 or TRBV12-4 and TRBJ1-2; weak D call: TRBD1 (6 bases). The CDR3 runs to 13 residues. V was shortened by 6 bases and J by 1 base, with 9 bases between the two germline ends. DNA for the CDR3: TGTGCCAGCAGCCGGACAGATAACTATGGCTACACCTTC. Its translation: CASSRTDNYGYTF.

The V and J genes are TRBV9 and TRBJ2-3; D unresolved. V lost 0 bases, J lost 3 bases, and 14 bases lay in between. CDR3 length: 16 amino acids. The V gene's germline CDR1 is SGDLS and CDR2 YYNGEE. The CDR3 nucleotides are TGTGCCAGCAGCGTAGCAGCTGGCAGTCGAACAGATACGCAGTATTTT. Its translation is CASSVAAGSRTDTQYF.

The V call is TRBV14, the J call TRBJ2-5, with TRBD1 matching 8 bases. The germline V gene has CDR1 SGHDN and CDR2 FVKESK. V lost 4 bases and J lost 5; bases outside the gene matches: 9. The CDR3 is 15 amino acids. CDR3 residues: CASSRRQGSLETQYF. As DNA, the CDR3 is TGTGCCAGCAGCCGCCGACAGGGGTCGTTGGAGACCCAGTACTTC.

V usage is TRBV25-1 and J usage is TRBJ1-2, with TRBD1 identical over 9 bases. Per germline, CDR1 MGHDK and CDR2 SYGVNS. J lost 1 base, V lost 4 bases, and 7 bases had no gene match. This CDR3 has 16 residues. The CDR3 bases are TGTGCCAGCAGTGGGCTTGGGGACAGGGATAACTATGGCTACACCTTC. Translating it yields CASSGLGDRDNYGYTF.

The genes are TRBV27 and TRBJ2-7; 7 nucleotides align to TRBD2. Trimming cost V 5 bases and J 5 bases; bases outside gene matches: 9. In germline, CDR1 is MNHEY, CDR2 SMNVEV (reference sequence). The CDR3 sequence is 14 residues long. In nucleotides, the CDR3 is TGTGCCAGCAGTCCCTTGGCTAGCGGTCACGAGCAGTACTTC. This translates into CASSPLASGHEQYF.

The CDR3 DNA reads TGTGCCAGTAGTAGCTCCCGATACAATGAGCAGTTCTTC. It translates to CASSSSRYNEQFF. The chain combines TRBV19 with TRBJ2-1, with D hard to call. Germline V gene data show CDR1 as LNHDA and CDR2 as SQIVND (reference sequence). The CDR3 is 13 amino acids. With 4 bases removed from V and 4 bases from J, the gap between germline ends came to 8 bases.

This chain uses TRBV19 with TRBJ2-1, with D possibly TRBD1 on 6 matching bases. CDR3 length equals 18 residues. Trimming removed 6 bases at V and 0 bases at J, with 21 bases between. Germline CDR1 and CDR2: LNHDA and SQIVND (reference sequence). The CDR3 DNA reads TGTGCCAGTAGCCGTCATCAGTATCAGGGGAGCTCCTACAATGAGCAGTTCTTC. It specifies CASSRHQYQGSSYNEQFF.

V gene TRBV6-2 or TRBV6-3 combines with J gene TRBJ1-1, with D possibly matching TRBD1 (5 bases). The CDR3 is made up of 16 amino acids. Trimming took 5 bases from V and 1 from J, leaving 17 bases between them. The germline gives CDR1 MNHEY, CDR2 SVGEGT. CDR3 sequence (DNA): TGTGCCAGCAGTGGGGCTGGGGGGACGGCGAACACTGAAGCTTTCTTT. As protein: CASSGAGGTANTEAFF.

The chain employs TRBV21-1 and TRBJ1-5; the table's D call TRBD1 went unverified against the DNA. TRBV21-1 is recorded as a pseudogene. CDR3 size: 14 residues. Here the CDR3 reads CASSKVQGNQPQHF. CDR3 nucleotides: TGTGCCAGCAGCAAAGTCCAGGGTAATCAGCCCCAGCATTTT.

This clone showed up just once. The chain combines TRBV7-2 with TRBJ2-5; TRBD2 matches 10 bases. V was clipped by 3 bases and J by 5 bases; unmatched bases: 9. The CDR3 is 16 amino acids. Germline assignment: CDR1 SGHTA and CDR2 FQGNSA. CDR3 coding DNA: TGTGCCAGCAGCTTCCTAAGCGGGGGGGCCGGGGAGACCCAGTACTTC. Protein product: CASSFLSGGAGETQYF.

The V and J genes are TRBV5-1 and TRBJ2-1; TRBD1 is a possible D gene (7 bases). V was cut by 7 bases and J by 3 bases, with 14 bases left in between. Germline values: CDR1 SGHRS, CDR2 YFSETQ. CDR3 length: 14 amino acids. The chain's CDR3 is CASDAGQNYNEQFF. CDR3 nucleotide sequence: TGCGCCAGCGATGCGGGACAGAACTACAATGAGCAGTTCTTC.

The chain combines TRBV5-1 with TRBJ1-2; D remains unclear. The CDR3 totals 12 residues. The germline V and J ends were trimmed by 5 bases and 0 bases, with 5 bases remaining between them. The germline V gene has CDR1 SGHRS and CDR2 YFSETQ. CDR3 DNA sequence: TGCGCCAGCAGGGCCACTAACTATGGCTACACCTTC. This gives the protein CASRATNYGYTF.

J is TRBJ1-5 and V is TRBV3-1 (or the pseudogene TRBV3-2), with D perhaps matching TRBD1 (6 bases). Germline CDR1 reads LGHDT; CDR2 reads YNNKEL (reference sequence). This CDR3 contains 19 residues. V lost 0 bases and J lost 1, with 19 bases in between. The CDR3 nucleotides are TGTGCCAGCAGCCAAGATAGTCCCAGGGGATTGGGGAGCAATCAGCCCCAGCATTTT. Translated: CASSQDSPRGLGSNQPQHF.

The rearrangement uses TRBV4-1 and TRBJ2-3; D may be TRBD1 or TRBD2 (7 bases each). V was clipped by 0 bases and J by 4 bases, with 14 bases between them. The germline gives CDR1 MGHRA, CDR2 YSYEKL. This CDR3 contains 16 residues. The CDR3 spells CASSQESGGGPDTQYF. The CDR3 bases are TGCGCCAGCAGCCAAGAATCAGGGGGGGGCCCAGATACGCAGTATTTT.